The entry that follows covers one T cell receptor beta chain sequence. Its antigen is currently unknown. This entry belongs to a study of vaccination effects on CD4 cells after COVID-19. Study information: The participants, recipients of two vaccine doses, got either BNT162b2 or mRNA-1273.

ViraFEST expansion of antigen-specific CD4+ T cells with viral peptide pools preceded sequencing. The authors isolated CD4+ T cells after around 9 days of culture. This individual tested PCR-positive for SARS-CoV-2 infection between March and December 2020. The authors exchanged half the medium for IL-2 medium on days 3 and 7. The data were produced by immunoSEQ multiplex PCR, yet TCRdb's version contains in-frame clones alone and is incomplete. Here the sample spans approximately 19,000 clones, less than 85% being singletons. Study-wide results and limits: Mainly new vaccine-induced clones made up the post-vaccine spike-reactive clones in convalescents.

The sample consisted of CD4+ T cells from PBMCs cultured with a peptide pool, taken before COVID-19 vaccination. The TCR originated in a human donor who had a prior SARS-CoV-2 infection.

The CDR3 spells CASSGPLARDEQYF. In DNA, the CDR3 is TGCGCCAGCAGCGGCCCACTAGCCCGGGACGAGCAGTACTTC. The rearrangement uses TRBV5-1 and TRBJ2-7; tentative D call: TRBD2 (6 bases). This CDR3 is built from 14 residues. Trimming took off 4 bases at V and 5 bases at J, with 16 bases between the two ends. The germline CDR1 and CDR2 sequences are SGHRS and YFSETQ.